One sample yielded the 17 T cell receptor beta chains listed below, sequenced in a study of blood T cell repertoires in COVID-19. Libraries were prepared by immunoSEQ multiplex PCR; TCRdb keeps only in-frame clonotypes and omits some of them. The table lists some 200,000 clones, about 86% of them singletons, with 13% to 15% in the top ten. The sequencing sample was made of peripheral blood. These receptors all come from a man aged 25-45 years with active or convalescent COVID-19.

The chain carries TRBV29-1 and TRBJ1-3; no reliable D call. Germline CDR1 reads SQVTM; CDR2 reads ANQGSEA. Trimming left V 3 bases short and J 2 bases short, with 20 bases between. This CDR3 region has 17 residues. CDR3 in DNA: TGCAGCGTTGAGGATACCCGTCTTCGACACACTGGAAACACCATATATTTT. Amino acid sequence: CSVEDTRLRHTGNTIYF.

This rearrangement joins TRBV5-1 to TRBJ2-1, with 8 bases matching TRBD1. V was pared by 4 bases and J by 3 bases, with 6 bases of the junction left unmatched. This CDR3 has 15 amino acids. Germline V lookup: CDR1 SGHRS, CDR2 YFSETQ. The CDR3 DNA reads as TGCGCCAGCAGCCCGGGACAGGCCGGCTACAATGAGCAGTTCTTC. Protein: CASSPGQAGYNEQFF.

The CDR3 nucleotides are TGTGCCACCAGTGATTCGCAGGTAGGCAATGAGCAGTTCTTC. Residues: CATSDSQVGNEQFF. The chain uses TRBV24-1 and TRBJ2-1; D not certain. Trimming pared 2 bases from V and 6 bases from J, leaving 10 bases between. The CDR3 sequence is 14 residues long. Germline values: CDR1 KGHDR, CDR2 SFDVKD.

The chain joins TRBV13 to TRBJ2-1; 12 bases match TRBD2. The V and J ends lost 5 bases and 8 bases, in that order; junction bases with no gene match: 10. The CDR3 runs to 16 residues. Germline assignment: CDR1 PRHDT and CDR2 FYEKMQ (reference sequence). CDR3 nucleotides: TGTGCCAGCAGCCCCCAGCTAGCGGGAGGGGCCCATGAGCAGTTCTTC. It is translated as CASSPQLAGGAHEQFF.

This clone was counted once. J is TRBJ2-7 and V is TRBV6-5, with D possibly matching TRBD1 (5 bases). Trimming took 5 bases from V and 6 from J, leaving 17 bases between them. CDR1 and CDR2 (germline): MNHEY, SVGAGI. CDR3 length: 14 residues. Here the CDR3 reads CASSPNDRTSEQYF. CDR3 DNA: TGTGCCAGCAGTCCCAATGACAGAACCTCCGAGCAGTACTTC.

The chain is built from TRBV10-2 and TRBJ2-3; 12 positions match TRBD2. J was trimmed by 4 bases and V by 7 bases; bases with no gene match: 9. CDR1 and CDR2 from the germline V gene are WSHSY and SAAADI. The CDR3 is made up of 16 amino acids. CDR3 in DNA: TGCGCCAGCACAGGGCGACTAGCGGGAGAAGCAGATACGCAGTATTTT. Protein: CASTGRLAGEADTQYF.

The chain couples TRBV7-2 to TRBJ2-1; perhaps TRBD2 as D (6 bases). Germline V gene sequence: CDR1 SGHTA, CDR2 FQGNSA. Deletions cut 6 bases from V and 6 bases from J, with 21 bases between. The CDR3 has 16 amino acids. CDR3 protein: CASSLLWGGGGNEQFF. The CDR3 DNA reads TGTGCCAGCAGTTTACTTTGGGGAGGCGGAGGCAATGAGCAGTTCTTC.

This clone was picked up a small number of times. V gene TRBV3-1 (or the pseudogene TRBV3-2) combines with J gene TRBJ1-1; D is unresolved. V lost 8 bases to trimming and J lost 4 bases, with 17 bases between them. Per the germline V gene, CDR1 is LGHDT and CDR2 is YNNKEL (reference sequence). The CDR3 runs to 14 residues. CDR3: CASVIGGSGTEAFF. The CDR3 bases are TGTGCCAGCGTCATCGGCGGCAGCGGCACTGAAGCTTTCTTT.

This chain uses TRBV11-2 with TRBJ2-7; D is unclear. Germline values: CDR1 SGHAT, CDR2 FQNNGV. The CDR3 has 13 amino acids. V was cut by 3 bases and J by 3 bases, with 9 bases left in between. For the CDR3, the DNA is TGTGCCAGCAGCTTTACAGAGATCTACGAGCAGTACTTC. Protein sequence: CASSFTEIYEQYF.

Only a few counts were recorded for this clone. The chain is built from TRBV5-1 and TRBJ1-3; D possibly corresponds to TRBD1 (6 bases). The germline gives CDR1 SGHRS, CDR2 YFSETQ. V dropped 2 bases and J dropped 0 bases, with 15 bases sitting between them. This CDR3 has 17 amino acids. The CDR3 sequence is CASSFGGRGDSGNTIYF. The CDR3 bases are TGCGCCAGCAGCTTTGGCGGCAGGGGCGACTCTGGAAACACCATATATTTT. The entire variable domain, with the rest obtained from reference TRBV5-1 and TRBJ1-3, is as follows: KAGVTQTPRYLIKTRGQQVTLSCSPISGHRSVSWYQQTPGQGLQFLFEYFSETQRNKGNFPGRFSGRQFSNSRSEMNVSTLELGDSALYLCASSFGGRGDSGNTIYFGEGSWLTVV.

The chain carries TRBV29-1 and TRBJ2-5, with D possibly matching TRBD2 (5 bases). The V gene lost 5 bases and the J gene lost 5 bases, with 6 bases spanning the gap. This CDR3 region has 10 residues. The germline V gene has CDR1 SQVTM and CDR2 ANQGSEA. The CDR3 reads CSVWRETQYF. The CDR3 coding sequence is TGCAGCGTTTGGAGGGAGACCCAGTACTTC.

This clone was seen just once. J is TRBJ2-1 and V is TRBV5-1; a possible D gene is TRBD1 (6 bases). This CDR3 has 14 amino acids. Trimming left V 2 bases short and J 8 bases short, with 14 bases between. The germline V gene encodes CDR1 SGHRS and CDR2 YFSETQ. CDR3 region: CASSLGQGIHEQFF. The CDR3 bases are TGCGCCAGCAGCTTAGGCCAGGGGATCCATGAGCAGTTCTTC.

This clone occurred once. CDR3: CASSLPQDSYNEQFF. CDR3 coding DNA: TGTGCCAGCAGTTTACCCCAGGACTCCTACAATGAGCAGTTCTTC. The V gene is TRBV28, the J gene TRBJ2-1; D remains unclear. Trimming cost V 2 bases and J 0 bases, with 8 bases left between them. CDR3 length: 15 amino acids. Germline V gives CDR1 MDHEN, CDR2 SYDVKM.

The chain recombines TRBV7-3 with TRBJ2-6, with 8 bases lining up with TRBD1. Germline V gene data show CDR1 as SGHTA and CDR2 as FQGTGA. J lost 2 bases, V lost 2 bases, and 2 bases had no gene match. The CDR3 contains 16 residues. The CDR3 is CASSLQGAAGANVLTF. CDR3 bases: TGTGCCAGCAGCTTACAGGGGGCGGCTGGGGCCAACGTCCTGACTTTC.

This clone has a single count. V is TRBV7-9 and J is TRBJ1-1, with 8 bases identical to TRBD1. V lost 3 bases to trimming and J lost 3 bases; unmatched junction nucleotides: 12. Germline assignment: CDR1 SEHNR and CDR2 FQNEAQ (reference sequence). This CDR3 has 17 amino acids. The CDR3 spells CASSFSRGRLMDTEAFF. In DNA form, the CDR3 reads TGTGCCAGCAGCTTTAGCAGGGGGCGGCTGATGGACACTGAAGCTTTCTTT.

The chain recombines TRBV6-5 with TRBJ2-7, with TRBD1 as a possible D gene (6 bases). The CDR3 has 14 amino acids. V lost 2 bases and J lost 0, with 8 bases in between. Germline CDR1 reads MNHEY; CDR2 reads SVGAGI. This CDR3 reads CASSYQDSSYEQYV. CDR3 in DNA: TGTGCCAGCAGTTACCAGGACAGCTCCTACGAGCAGTACGTC.

In this sample, this clone turned up once. This chain uses TRBV28 with TRBJ1-1; no firm D call. From germline, CDR1 is MDHEN and CDR2 SYDVKM. There are 14 residues in the CDR3. V lost 3 bases, J lost 1 base, and 9 bases lay in between. CDR3 residues: CASSFAGTNTEAFF. The DNA for the CDR3 is TGTGCCAGCAGTTTCGCCGGTACGAACACTGAAGCTTTCTTT. Filled out from reference TRBV28 and TRBJ1-1, the complete variable domain reads DVKVTQSSRYLVKRTGEKVFLECVQDMDHENMFWYRQDPGLGLRLIYFSYDVKMKEKGDIPEGYSVSREKKERFSLILESASTNQTSMYLCASSFAGTNTEAFFGQGTRLTVV.